The next 5 T cell receptor beta chains were all read from a single sample in a study of blood T cell repertoires in COVID-19. Repertoires were generated with immunoSEQ multiplex PCR, while TCRdb's copy carries only in-frame clones and drops some. The sample consists of roughly 150,000 clones, 65% to 85% of them appearing once. Sequences were obtained from PBMCs or T cells enriched from blood (not recorded which). The receptors were gathered from a man aged 65-85 years who had been exposed to COVID-19.

The chain carries TRBV2 and TRBJ1-2; the D gene is possibly TRBD1 (5 bases). The germline gives CDR1 SNHLY, CDR2 FYNNEI. The CDR3 spans 14 residues. V lost 2 bases and J lost 1, with 8 bases in between. The CDR3 sequence: CASSEQGFNYGYTF. The DNA of the CDR3 is TGTGCCAGCAGTGAACAGGGATTTAACTATGGCTACACCTTC.

The chain joins TRBV27 to TRBJ2-3; D is ambiguous. The CDR3 consists of 14 residues. Germline CDR1 MNHEY, CDR2 SMNVEV (reference sequence). The V end lost 5 bases, the J end lost 6 bases, and 15 bases lay between the germline ends. Here the CDR3 DNA reads TGTGCCAGCAGTCCTTTTGACCCCAGGGATACGCAGTATTTT. Encoded protein: CASSPFDPRDTQYF.

V usage is TRBV7-2 and J usage is TRBJ1-2; maybe TRBD1 (5 bases). CDR1 is SGHTA and CDR2 is FQGNSA in the germline V gene. V lost 6 bases and J 1 base, leaving 15 bases between the germline ends. CDR3 length equals 15 residues. This chain's CDR3 is CASSPTTGINYGYTF. As DNA, the CDR3 is TGTGCCAGCAGTCCAACAACAGGAATTAACTATGGCTACACCTTC.

V and J are TRBV12-5 and TRBJ2-5; 7 bases fit TRBD2. The CDR3 is 18 residues long. Per germline, CDR1 LGHNT and CDR2 FRNRAP. The ends lost 0 bases at V and 3 bases at J; junction bases unmatched: 13. CDR3 loop: CASGLVMGQRGYKETQYF. The CDR3 region has the DNA TGTGCTAGTGGTTTGGTAATGGGTCAGCGGGGCTACAAAGAGACCCAGTACTTC.

This chain connects TRBV5-1 to TRBJ2-2, with a weak D call TRBD2 (7 bases). Germline V gives CDR1 SGHRS, CDR2 YFSETQ. Trimming took 4 bases from V and 0 from J, leaving 13 bases between them. This CDR3 has 16 amino acids. In nucleotides, the CDR3 is TGCGCCAGCAGCCGTACGGGGGGCTCGAACACCGGGGAGCTGTTTTTT. Amino acid sequence: CASSRTGGSNTGELFF.